This TCR beta chain was retrieved from a study of T cells expressing NK-cell markers. General study findings and limits: These clonotypes also led the CD3+CD56-NKG2C+ fraction in a handful of donors.

In the case of this clonotype: Its antigen is still unknown.

No DNA is given; TCRdb re-called the 5' RACE reads and lists each CDR3 protein once. The table counts about 550,000 distinct CDR3 sequences; around 4% lies in the top ten. The CDR3 runs 14 residues. Germline CDR1 and CDR2: SGHRS and YFSETQ. The sample comprised blood T cells: a sorted CD56 or NKG2C T cell subset, CD4+ or CD8+ T cells, or bulk PBMC T cells (not recorded which). The clonotype comes from a young man in good health. The chain has TRBV5-1 and TRBJ2-1; the TCRdb D gene call, TRBD1, has no DNA to confirm it. The CDR3 loop is CASSWTGSYNEQFF.